This TCR beta chain was sequenced in a study of T cell responses to AZD1222 COVID-19 vaccine. General observations from the study: Females outnumbered males among donors, who were mostly white British; clonal diversity was possibly underestimated. The breadth and depth of Spike-specific TCRs increased once two AZD1222 doses had been given. Just a handful of AZD1222 recipients tested seropositive at baseline. With dominance at 160-218 and 743-854, vaccine-associated CD4 TCRs spanned spike.

Comment on this clone: Its matching antigen is unknown.

Some clones are missing from TCRdb's copy, which holds only in-frame ones; the method was immunoSEQ multiplex PCR. The sample records some 180,000 clones, approximately 92% being singletons. The germline CDR1 and CDR2 sequences are SEHNR and FQNEAQ (reference sequence). The CDR3 extends over 14 amino acids. V dropped 0 bases and J dropped 10 bases, with 10 bases sitting between them. V is TRBV7-9 and J is TRBJ1-6; D gene unclear. The sequence was collected from an adult who received the MenACWY meningococcal vaccine as a control. Material: peripheral blood, obtained 28 days after the second dose of the MenACWY control vaccine. The CDR3 reads CASSLAGRGSPLHF. The CDR3 DNA is TGTGCCAGCAGCTTAGCTGGGCGAGGCTCACCCCTCCACTTT.